This T cell receptor (beta chain) was sequenced for a study of blood T cell repertoires in COVID-19. Overall study: Italy, Spain and the United States were the sources of the convalescent and acute COVID-19 samples. PBMCs, B-cell-depleted T cells, or T cells provided the cDNA or gDNA that made up the material.

Losses at the gene ends were 5 bases for V and 4 bases for J; bases not matched to a gene: 9. Germline CDR1 and CDR2: MNHEY and SMNVEV (reference sequence). The CDR3 totals 16 residues. Method: immunoSEQ multiplex PCR; TCRdb's copy keeps in-frame clones and lacks some. The table has about 400,000 clones, 85% to 90% seen once. Enrolled through a virtual design, the participants were between roughly 18 and 90 years of age and came from around 25 US areas. Categorization into cohorts depended on clinical history that participants reported. This sequence joins TRBV27 and TRBJ2-2, with 8 positions matching TRBD1. Sequencing was carried out using PBMCs or T cells enriched from blood (not recorded which). This sequence was found in a woman aged 45-65 years who had recovered from COVID-19. CDR3 coding DNA: TGTGCCAGCAGTCCCCTAGGACAGGGACTCACCGGGGAGCTGTTTTTT. This sequence encodes CASSPLGQGLTGELFF.